This TCR beta chain derives from a study of T cell changes during pregnancy in multiple sclerosis. The method was immunoSEQ multiplex PCR; TCRdb's version includes in-frame clones alone and lacks a portion of them. The top ten clones hold 9% to 13% of a sample with 30,000 to 45,000 clones, 80% to 95% of them seen once. The receptor comes from a female donor with multiple sclerosis, enrolled in a pregnancy study. The specimen comprised CD8+ T cells from peripheral blood mononuclear cells, sampled after pregnancy.

The CDR3 sequence is CASSLVRGPEAFF. The DNA of the CDR3 is TGTGCCAGCAGTTTAGTTCGGGGTCCTGAAGCTTTCTTT. The J gene is TRBJ1-1, the V gene TRBV27, with D unresolved. The CDR3 length is 13 residues. Trimming removed 2 bases from V and 6 bases from J, with 10 bases in between. Germline-derived CDR1 and CDR2 are MNHEY and SMNVEV (reference sequence).